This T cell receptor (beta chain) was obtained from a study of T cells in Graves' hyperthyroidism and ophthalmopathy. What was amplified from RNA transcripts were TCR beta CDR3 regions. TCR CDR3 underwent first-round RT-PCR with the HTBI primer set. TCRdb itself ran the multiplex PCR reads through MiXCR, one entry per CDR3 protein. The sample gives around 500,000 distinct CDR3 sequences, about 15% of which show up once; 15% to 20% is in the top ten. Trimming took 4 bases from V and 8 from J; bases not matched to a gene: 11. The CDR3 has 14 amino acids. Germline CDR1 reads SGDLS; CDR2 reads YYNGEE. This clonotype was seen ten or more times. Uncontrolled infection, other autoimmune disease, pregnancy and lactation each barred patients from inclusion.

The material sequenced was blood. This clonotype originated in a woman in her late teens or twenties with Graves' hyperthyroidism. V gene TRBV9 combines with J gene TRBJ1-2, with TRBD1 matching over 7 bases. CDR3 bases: TGTGCCAGCAGCACCCCAGGGGGGGTAGACGGCTACACCTTC. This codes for CASSTPGGVDGYTF.